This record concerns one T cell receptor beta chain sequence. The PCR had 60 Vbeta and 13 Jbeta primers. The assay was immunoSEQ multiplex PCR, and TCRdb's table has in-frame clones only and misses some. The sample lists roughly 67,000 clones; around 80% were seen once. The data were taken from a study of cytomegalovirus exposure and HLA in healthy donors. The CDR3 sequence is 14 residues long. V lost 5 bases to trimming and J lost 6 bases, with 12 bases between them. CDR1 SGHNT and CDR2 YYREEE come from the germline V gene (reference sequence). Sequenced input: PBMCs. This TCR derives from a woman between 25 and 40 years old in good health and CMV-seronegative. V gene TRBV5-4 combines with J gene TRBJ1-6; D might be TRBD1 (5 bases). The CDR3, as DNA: TGTGCCAGCAGTTACGACAGACTTAATTCACCCCTCCACTTT. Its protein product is CASSYDRLNSPLHF.